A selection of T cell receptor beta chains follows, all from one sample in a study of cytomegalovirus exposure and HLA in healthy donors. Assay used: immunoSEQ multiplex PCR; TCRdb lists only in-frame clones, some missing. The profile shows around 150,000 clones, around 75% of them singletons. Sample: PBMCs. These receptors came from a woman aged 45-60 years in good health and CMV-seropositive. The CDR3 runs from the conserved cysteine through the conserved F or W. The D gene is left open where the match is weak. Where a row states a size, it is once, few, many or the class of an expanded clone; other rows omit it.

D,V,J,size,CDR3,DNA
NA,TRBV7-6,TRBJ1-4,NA,CASSPLAGEKLFF,TGTGCCAGCAGCCCGCTCGCAGGGGAAAAACTGTTTTTT
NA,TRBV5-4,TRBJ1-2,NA,CASSQRGGGGYTF,TGTGCCAGCAGCCAGAGGGGGGGCGGGGGCTACACCTTC
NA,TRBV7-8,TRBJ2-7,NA,CASSLDGGLYEQYF,TGTGCCAGCAGCTTAGACGGGGGTCTGTACGAGCAGTACTTC
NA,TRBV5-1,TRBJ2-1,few,CASSVGGIHNEQFF,TGCGCCAGCAGCGTCGGAGGGATCCACAATGAGCAGTTCTTC
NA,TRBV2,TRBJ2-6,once,CASTRGISGANVLTF,TGTGCCAGCACTCGAGGGATCTCTGGGGCCAACGTCCTGACTTTC
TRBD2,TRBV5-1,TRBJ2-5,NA,CASSTQGLAAETQYF,TGCGCCAGCAGCACCCAGGGACTAGCGGCGGAGACCCAGTACTTC
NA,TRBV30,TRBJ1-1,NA,CAWTRGDTEAFF,TGTGCCTGGACCCGGGGGGACACTGAAGCTTTCTTT
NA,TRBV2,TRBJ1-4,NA,CASSGGVLGEKLFF,TGTGCCAGCAGTGGGGGGGTCCTGGGGGAAAAACTGTTTTTT
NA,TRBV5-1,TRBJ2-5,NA,CASRSQETQYF,TGCGCCAGCAGGTCGCAAGAGACCCAGTACTTC
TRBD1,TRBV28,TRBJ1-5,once,CASSSDRGFGNQPQHF,TGTGCCAGCAGTTCGGACAGGGGATTTGGCAATCAGCCCCAGCATTTT
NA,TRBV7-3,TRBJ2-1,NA,CASSLYEGAYNEQFF,TGTGCCAGCAGCCTATATGAGGGCGCCTACAATGAGCAGTTCTTC
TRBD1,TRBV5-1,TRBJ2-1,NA,CASSLGWTGNYNEQFF,TGCGCCAGCAGCTTGGGCTGGACAGGGAACTACAATGAGCAGTTCTTC
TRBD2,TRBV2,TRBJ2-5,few,CASPTGLAGRETQYF,TGTGCCAGCCCGACGGGACTAGCGGGGAGGGAGACCCAGTACTTC
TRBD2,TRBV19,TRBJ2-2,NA,CASCGGGAGTGELFF,TGTGCCAGTTGCGGGGGGGGCGCGGGCACCGGGGAGCTGTTTTTT
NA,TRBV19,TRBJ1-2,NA,CASSIRVSNYGYTF,TGTGCCAGTAGTATCCGGGTCTCTAACTATGGCTACACCTTC
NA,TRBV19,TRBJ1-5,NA,CASRSTVISNQPQHF,TGTGCCAGTAGATCCACGGTGATTAGCAATCAGCCCCAGCATTTT
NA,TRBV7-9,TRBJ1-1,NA,CASSSRASRNTEAFF,TGTGCCAGCAGCTCCCGAGCCTCCCGAAACACTGAAGCTTTCTTT
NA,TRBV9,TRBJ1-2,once,CASSVTVSPYGYTF,TGTGCCAGCAGCGTAACGGTTAGCCCCTATGGCTACACCTTC
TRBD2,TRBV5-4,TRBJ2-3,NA,CASSFPGLAGGRNTDTQYF,TGTGCCAGCAGCTTTCCGGGACTAGCGGGGGGGCGGAACACAGATACGCAGTATTTT
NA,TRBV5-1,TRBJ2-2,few,CASSSRENTGELFF,TGCGCCAGCAGCTCCCGAGAGAACACCGGGGAGCTGTTTTTT
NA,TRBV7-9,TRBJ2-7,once,CASSDSTSYEQYF,TGTGCCAGCAGCGACAGTACCTCCTACGAGCAGTACTTC
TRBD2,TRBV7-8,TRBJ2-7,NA,CASSLALGGGYEQYF,TGTGCCAGCAGCTTAGCGCTTGGCGGGGGGTACGAGCAGTACTTC
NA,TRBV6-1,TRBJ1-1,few,CASSVGTTIQNTEAFF,TGTGCCAGCAGTGTAGGGACAACGATACAGAACACTGAAGCTTTCTTT
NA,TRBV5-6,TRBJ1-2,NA,CASSLDLPEIYGYTF,TGTGCCAGCAGCTTGGATCTACCCGAGATCTATGGCTACACCTTC